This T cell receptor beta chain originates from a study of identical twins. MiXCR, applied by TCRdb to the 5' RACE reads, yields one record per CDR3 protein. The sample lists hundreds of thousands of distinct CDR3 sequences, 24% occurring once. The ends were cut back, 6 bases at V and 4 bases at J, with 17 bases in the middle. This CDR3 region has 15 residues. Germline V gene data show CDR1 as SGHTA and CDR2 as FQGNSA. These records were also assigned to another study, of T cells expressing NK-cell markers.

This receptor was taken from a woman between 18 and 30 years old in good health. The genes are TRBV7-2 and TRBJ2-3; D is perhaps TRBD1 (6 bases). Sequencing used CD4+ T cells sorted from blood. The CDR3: CASRAARRQADTQYF. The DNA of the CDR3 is TGTGCCAGCAGGGCCGCTCGGCGACAGGCAGATACGCAGTATTTT.